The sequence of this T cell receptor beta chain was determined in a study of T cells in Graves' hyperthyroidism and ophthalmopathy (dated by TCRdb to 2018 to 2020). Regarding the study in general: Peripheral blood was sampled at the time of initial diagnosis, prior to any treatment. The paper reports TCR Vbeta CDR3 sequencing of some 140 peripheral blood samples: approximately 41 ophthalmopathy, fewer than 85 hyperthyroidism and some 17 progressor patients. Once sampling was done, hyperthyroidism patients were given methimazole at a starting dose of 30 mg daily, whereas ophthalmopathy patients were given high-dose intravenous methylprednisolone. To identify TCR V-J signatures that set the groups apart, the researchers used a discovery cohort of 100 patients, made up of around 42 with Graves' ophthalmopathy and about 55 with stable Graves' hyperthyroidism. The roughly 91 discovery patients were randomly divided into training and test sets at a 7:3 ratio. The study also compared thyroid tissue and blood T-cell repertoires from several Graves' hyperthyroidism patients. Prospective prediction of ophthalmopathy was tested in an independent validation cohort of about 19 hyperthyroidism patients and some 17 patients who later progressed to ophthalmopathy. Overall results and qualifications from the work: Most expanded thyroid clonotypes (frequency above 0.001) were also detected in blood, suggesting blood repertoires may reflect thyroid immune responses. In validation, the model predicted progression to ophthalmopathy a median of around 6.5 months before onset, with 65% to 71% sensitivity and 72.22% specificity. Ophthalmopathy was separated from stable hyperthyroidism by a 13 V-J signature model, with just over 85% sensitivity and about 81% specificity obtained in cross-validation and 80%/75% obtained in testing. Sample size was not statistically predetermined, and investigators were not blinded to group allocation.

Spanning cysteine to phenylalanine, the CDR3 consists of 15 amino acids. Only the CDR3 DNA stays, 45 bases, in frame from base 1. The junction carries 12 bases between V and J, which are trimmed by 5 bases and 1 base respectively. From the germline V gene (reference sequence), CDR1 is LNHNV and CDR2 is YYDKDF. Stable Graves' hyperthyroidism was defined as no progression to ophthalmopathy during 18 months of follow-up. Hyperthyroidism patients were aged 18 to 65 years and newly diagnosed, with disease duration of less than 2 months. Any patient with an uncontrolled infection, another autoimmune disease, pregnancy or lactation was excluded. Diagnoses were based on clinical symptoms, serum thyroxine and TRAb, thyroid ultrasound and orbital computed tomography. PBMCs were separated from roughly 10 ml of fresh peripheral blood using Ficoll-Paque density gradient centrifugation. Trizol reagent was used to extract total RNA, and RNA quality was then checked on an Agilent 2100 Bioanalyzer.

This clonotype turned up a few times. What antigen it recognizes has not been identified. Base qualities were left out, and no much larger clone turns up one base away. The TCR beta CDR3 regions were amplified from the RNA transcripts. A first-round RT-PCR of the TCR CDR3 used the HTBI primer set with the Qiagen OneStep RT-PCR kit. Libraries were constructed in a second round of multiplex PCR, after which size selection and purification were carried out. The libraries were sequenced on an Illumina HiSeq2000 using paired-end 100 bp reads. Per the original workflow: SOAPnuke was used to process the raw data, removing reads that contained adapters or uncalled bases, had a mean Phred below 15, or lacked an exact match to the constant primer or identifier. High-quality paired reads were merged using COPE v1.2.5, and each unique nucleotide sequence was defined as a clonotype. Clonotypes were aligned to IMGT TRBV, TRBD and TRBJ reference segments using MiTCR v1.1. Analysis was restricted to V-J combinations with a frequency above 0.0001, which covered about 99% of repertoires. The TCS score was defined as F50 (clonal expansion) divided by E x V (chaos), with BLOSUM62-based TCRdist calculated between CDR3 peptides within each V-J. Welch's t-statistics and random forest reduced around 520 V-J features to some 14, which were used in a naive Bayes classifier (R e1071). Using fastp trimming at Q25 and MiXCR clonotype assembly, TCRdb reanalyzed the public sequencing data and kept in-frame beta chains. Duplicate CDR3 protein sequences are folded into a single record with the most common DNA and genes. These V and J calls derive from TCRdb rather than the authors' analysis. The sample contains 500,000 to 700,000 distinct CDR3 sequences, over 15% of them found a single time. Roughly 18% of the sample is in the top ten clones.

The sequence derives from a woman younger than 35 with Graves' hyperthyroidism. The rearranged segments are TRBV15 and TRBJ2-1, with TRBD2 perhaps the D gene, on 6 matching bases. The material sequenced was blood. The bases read TGTGCCACCAGCCCGACTAGACAATCCTACAATGAGCAGTTCTTC. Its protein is CATSPTRQSYNEQFF.